Here is one T cell receptor beta chain with its context. Via MiXCR, TCRdb re-called the RACE reads, giving one row per CDR3 protein. This sample yields about 90,000 distinct CDR3 sequences, of which about a tenth are seen a single time; more than 1% belongs to the top ten. V dropped 2 bases and J dropped 3; count of bases not matched to a gene: 7. The CDR3 is 15 amino acids. Germline V gene data show CDR1 as MNHEY and CDR2 as SMNVEV (reference sequence). This sample is drawn from a study of human T cells and chemical hapten exposure. Time point: patch test 3, about 24 weeks after DPC sensitization. Treatment specified: therapeutic diphenylcyclopropenone sensitization with weekly scalp DPC.

This chain joins TRBV27 and TRBJ2-7, with 7 bases that match TRBD1. Specimen: whole blood, collected in connection with sensitization to the hapten diphenylcyclopropenone (DPC). This TCR was sampled from a woman in her twenties or thirties with alopecia areata. Some clones in this sample may be carry-over from other donors' samples. The CDR3 is CASSLKLDRIYEQYF. For the CDR3, the DNA is TGTGCCAGCAGTTTAAAACTGGACAGGATCTACGAGCAGTACTTC.